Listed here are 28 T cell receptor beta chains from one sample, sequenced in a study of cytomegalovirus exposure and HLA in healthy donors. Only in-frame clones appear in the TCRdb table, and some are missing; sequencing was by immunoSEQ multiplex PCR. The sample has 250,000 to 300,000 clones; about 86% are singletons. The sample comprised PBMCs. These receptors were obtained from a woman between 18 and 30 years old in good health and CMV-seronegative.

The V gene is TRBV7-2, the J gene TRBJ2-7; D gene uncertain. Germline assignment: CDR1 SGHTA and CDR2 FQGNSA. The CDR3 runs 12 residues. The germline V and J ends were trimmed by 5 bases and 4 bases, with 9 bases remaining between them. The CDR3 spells CASSPSNYEQYF. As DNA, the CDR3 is TGTGCCAGCAGCCCCTCTAATTACGAGCAGTACTTC.

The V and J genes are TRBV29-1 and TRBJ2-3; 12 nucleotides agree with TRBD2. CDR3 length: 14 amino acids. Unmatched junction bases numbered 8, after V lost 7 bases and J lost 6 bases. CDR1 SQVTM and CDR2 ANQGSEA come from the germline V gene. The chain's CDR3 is CSARGLAGGDTQYF. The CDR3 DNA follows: TGCAGCGCCCGGGGCCTAGCGGGAGGGGATACGCAGTATTTT.

The CDR3 sequence is CASSPGQGNTEAFF. The CDR3 DNA reads TGCGCCAGCAGCCCCGGACAGGGGAACACTGAAGCTTTCTTT. The chain recombines TRBV5-1 with TRBJ1-1; 8 bases match TRBD1. This CDR3 region has 14 residues. Germline loops: CDR1 SGHRS, CDR2 YFSETQ. Germline trimming cut 4 bases from V and 1 base from J; bases unmatched to any gene: 3.

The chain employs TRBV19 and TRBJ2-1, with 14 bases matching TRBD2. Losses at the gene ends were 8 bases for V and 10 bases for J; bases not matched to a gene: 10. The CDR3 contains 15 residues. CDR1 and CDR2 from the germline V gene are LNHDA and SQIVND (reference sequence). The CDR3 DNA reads TGTGCCAGTGCCCCGGGACTAGCGGGAGCCCACGAGCAGTTCTTC. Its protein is CASAPGLAGAHEQFF.

CDR3 sequence reads: CASTPSGGENTGELFF. For the CDR3, the DNA is TGTGCCAGCACCCCAAGCGGGGGGGAAAACACCGGGGAGCTGTTTTTT. The rearrangement uses TRBV27 and TRBJ2-2; 10 bases are a match to TRBD2. The germline gives CDR1 MNHEY, CDR2 SMNVEV (reference sequence). The trim removed 7 bases at V and 2 bases at J, leaving 7 bases unmatched. This CDR3 is built from 16 residues.

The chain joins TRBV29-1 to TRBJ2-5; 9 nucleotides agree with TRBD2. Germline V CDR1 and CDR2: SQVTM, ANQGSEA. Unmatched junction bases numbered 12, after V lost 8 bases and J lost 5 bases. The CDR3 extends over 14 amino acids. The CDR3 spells CSSQWSGRKETQYF. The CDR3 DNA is TGCAGCTCCCAATGGAGCGGGAGGAAGGAGACCCAGTACTTC.

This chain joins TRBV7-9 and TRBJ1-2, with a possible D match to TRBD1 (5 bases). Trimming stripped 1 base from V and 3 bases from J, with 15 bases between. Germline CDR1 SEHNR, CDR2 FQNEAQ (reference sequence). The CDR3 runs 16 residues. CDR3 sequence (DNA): TGTGCCAGCAGCTTAGGCATAGGGACTCAAGACTATGGCTACACCTTC. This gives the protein CASSLGIGTQDYGYTF. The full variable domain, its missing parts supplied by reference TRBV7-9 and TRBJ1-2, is DTGVSQNPRHKITKRGQNVTFRCDPISEHNRLYWYRQTLGQGPEFLTYFQNEAQLEKSRLLSDRFSAERPKGSFSTLEIQRTEQGDSAMYLCASSLGIGTQDYGYTFGSGTRLTVV.

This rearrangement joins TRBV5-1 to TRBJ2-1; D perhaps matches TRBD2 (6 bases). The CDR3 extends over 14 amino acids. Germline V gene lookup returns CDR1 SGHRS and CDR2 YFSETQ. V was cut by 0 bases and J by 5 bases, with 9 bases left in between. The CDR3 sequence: CASSLVGRNNEQFF. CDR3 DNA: TGCGCCAGCAGCTTGGTCGGGAGAAACAATGAGCAGTTCTTC.

CDR3 region: CASSPGQGITDTQYF. As DNA, the CDR3 is TGCGCCAGCAGCCCGGGACAGGGGATCACAGATACGCAGTATTTT. The rearrangement uses TRBV5-1 and TRBJ2-3; 10 bases line up with TRBD1. This CDR3 region has 15 residues. Germline CDR1 SGHRS, CDR2 YFSETQ. J lost 2 bases, V lost 4 bases, and 4 bases had no gene match.

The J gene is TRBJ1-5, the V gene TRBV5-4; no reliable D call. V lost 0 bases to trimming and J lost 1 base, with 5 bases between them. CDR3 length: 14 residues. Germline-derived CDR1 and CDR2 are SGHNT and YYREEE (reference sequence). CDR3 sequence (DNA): TGTGCCAGCAGCTTGGACGGGAGCAATCAGCCCCAGCATTTT. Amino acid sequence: CASSLDGSNQPQHF.

The CDR3 DNA reads TGTGCCTGGATTTTGGGCAACACAGATACGCAGTATTTT. It encodes CAWILGNTDTQYF. The V call is TRBV30, the J call TRBJ2-3; unclear D gene. V lost 4 bases and J 2 bases, leaving 10 bases between the germline ends. The V gene's germline CDR1 is GTSNPN and CDR2 SVGIG (reference sequence). The CDR3 extends over 13 amino acids.

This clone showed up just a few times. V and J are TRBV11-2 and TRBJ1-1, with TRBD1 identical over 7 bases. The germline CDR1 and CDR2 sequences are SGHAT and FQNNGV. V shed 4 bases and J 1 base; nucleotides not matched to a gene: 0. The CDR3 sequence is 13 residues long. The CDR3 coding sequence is TGTGCCAGCAGCTCAGGGGGGAACACTGAAGCTTTCTTT. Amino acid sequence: CASSSGGNTEAFF.

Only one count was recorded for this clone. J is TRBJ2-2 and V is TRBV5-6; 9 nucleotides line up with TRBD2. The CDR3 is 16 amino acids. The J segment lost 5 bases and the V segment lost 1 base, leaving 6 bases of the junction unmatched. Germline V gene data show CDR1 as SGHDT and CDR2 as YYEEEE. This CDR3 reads CASSLKAGGKTGELFF. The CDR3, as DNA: TGTGCCAGCAGCTTGAAAGCGGGGGGTAAGACCGGGGAGCTGTTTTTT.

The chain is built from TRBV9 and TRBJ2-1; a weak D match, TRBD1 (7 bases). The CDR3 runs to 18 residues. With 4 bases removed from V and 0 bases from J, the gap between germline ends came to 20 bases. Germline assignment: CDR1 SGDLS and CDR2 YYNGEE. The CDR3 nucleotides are TGTGCCAGCAGCCTCCAGGGGGACGGGGGCGGCTCCTACAATGAGCAGTTCTTC. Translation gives CASSLQGDGGGSYNEQFF.

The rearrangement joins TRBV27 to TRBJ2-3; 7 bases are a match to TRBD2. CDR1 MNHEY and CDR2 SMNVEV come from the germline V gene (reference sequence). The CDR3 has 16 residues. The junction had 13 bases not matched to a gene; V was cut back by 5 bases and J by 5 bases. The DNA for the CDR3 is TGTGCCAGCAGTCCTTTTTTTGGCGGGGGTATAGATACGCAGTATTTT. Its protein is CASSPFFGGGIDTQYF.

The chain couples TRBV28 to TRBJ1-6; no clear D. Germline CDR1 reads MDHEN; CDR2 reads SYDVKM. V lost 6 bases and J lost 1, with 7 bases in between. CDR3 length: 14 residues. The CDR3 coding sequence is TGTGCCAGCAGCTTGACATCCTATAATTCACCCCTCCACTTT. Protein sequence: CASSLTSYNSPLHF.

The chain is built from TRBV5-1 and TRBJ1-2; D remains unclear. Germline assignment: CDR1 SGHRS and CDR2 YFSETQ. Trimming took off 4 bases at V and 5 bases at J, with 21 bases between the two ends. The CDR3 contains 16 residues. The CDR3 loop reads CASSREYGPDRYGYTF. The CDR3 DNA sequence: TGCGCCAGCAGCAGGGAGTACGGGCCAGACCGATATGGCTACACCTTC.

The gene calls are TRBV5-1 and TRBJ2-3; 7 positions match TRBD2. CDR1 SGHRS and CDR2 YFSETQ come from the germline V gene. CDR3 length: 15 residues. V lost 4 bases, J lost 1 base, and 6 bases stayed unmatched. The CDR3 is CASSTERGGTDTQYF. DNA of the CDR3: TGCGCCAGCAGCACCGAGCGGGGCGGCACAGATACGCAGTATTTT.

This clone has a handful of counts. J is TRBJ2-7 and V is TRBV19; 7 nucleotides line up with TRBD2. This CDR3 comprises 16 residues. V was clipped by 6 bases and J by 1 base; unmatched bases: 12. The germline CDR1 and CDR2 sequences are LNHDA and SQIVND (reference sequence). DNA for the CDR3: TGTGCCAGTAGGAGTCGAAAAGCGGGGCCTTCCTACGAGCAGTACTTC. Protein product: CASRSRKAGPSYEQYF.

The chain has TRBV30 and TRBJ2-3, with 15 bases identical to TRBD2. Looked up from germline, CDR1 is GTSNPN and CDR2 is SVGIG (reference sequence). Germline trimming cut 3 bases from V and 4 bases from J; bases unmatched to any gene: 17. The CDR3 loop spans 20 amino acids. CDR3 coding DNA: TGTGCCTGGAGCAGAACTAGGACTAGCGGGAGGGCCTGGTTGGCAGATACGCAGTATTTT. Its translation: CAWSRTRTSGRAWLADTQYF. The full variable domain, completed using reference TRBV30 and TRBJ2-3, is SQTIHQWPATLVQPVGSPLSLECTVEGTSNPNLYWYRQAAGRGLQLLFYSVGIGQISSEVPQNLSASRPQDRQFILSSKKLLLSDSGFYLCAWSRTRTSGRAWLADTQYFGPGTRLTVL.

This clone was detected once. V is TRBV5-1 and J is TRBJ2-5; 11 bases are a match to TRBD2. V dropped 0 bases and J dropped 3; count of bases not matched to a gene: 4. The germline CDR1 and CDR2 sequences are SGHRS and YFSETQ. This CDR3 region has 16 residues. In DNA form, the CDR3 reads TGCGCCAGCAGCTTGGGGTTACTAGCGGGAGAAGAGACCCAGTACTTC. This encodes CASSLGLLAGEETQYF.

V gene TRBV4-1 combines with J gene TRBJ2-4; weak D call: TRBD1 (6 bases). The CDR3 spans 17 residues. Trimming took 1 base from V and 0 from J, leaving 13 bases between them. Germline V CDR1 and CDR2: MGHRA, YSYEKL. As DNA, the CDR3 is TGCGCCAGCAGCCAAGGCGGCAGGGGTATAGCCAAAAACATTCAGTACTTC. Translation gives CASSQGGRGIAKNIQYF.

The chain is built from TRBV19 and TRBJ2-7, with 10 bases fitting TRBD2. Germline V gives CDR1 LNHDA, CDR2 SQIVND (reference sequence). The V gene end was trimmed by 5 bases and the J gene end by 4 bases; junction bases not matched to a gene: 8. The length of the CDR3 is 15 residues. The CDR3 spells CASSSRGSGGYEQYF. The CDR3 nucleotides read TGTGCCAGTAGTTCCAGAGGTAGCGGGGGGTACGAGCAGTACTTC.

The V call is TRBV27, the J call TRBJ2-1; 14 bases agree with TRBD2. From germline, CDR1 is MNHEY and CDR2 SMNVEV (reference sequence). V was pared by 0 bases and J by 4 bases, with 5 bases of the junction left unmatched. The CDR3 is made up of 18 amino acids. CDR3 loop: CASSLSPWTSGRYNEQFF. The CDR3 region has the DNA TGTGCCAGCAGTTTATCTCCTTGGACTAGCGGGAGGTACAATGAGCAGTTCTTC.

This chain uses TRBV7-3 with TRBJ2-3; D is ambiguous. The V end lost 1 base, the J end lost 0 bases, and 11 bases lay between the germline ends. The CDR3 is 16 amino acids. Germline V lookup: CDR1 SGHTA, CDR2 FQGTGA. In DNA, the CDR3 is TGTGCCAGCAGCTTAAGGAAGCGAAGGAGCACAGATACGCAGTATTTT. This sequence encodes CASSLRKRRSTDTQYF. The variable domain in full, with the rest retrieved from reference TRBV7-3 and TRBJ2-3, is GAGVSQTPSNKVTEKGKYVELRCDPISGHTALYWYRQSLGQGPEFLIYFQGTGAADDSGLPNDRFFAVRPEGSVSTLKIQRTERGDSAVYLCASSLRKRRSTDTQYFGPGTRLTVL.

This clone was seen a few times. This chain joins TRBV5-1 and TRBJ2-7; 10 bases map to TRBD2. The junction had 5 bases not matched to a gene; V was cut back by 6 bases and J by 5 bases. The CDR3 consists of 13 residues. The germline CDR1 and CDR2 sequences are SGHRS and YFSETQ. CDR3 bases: TGCGCCAGCACTAGCGGGAGCGGCAACGAGCAGTACTTC. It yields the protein CASTSGSGNEQYF.

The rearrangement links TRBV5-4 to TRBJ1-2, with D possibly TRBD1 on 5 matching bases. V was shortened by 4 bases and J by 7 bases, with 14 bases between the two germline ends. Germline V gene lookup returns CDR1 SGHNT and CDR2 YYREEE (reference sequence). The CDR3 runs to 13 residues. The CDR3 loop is CASSLPGRGGYTF. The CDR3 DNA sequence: TGTGCCAGCAGCCTCCCGGGTAGGGGTGGCTACACCTTC.

For the CDR3, the DNA is TGTGCCAGCAGCCCCCGACAGGGAACGTACGAGCAGTACTTC. It specifies CASSPRQGTYEQYF. The chain employs TRBV7-3 and TRBJ2-7; 7 positions match TRBD1. V lost 5 bases and J lost 4; bases outside the gene matches: 8. The CDR3 contains 14 residues. Germline V gene sequence: CDR1 SGHTA, CDR2 FQGTGA.